One sample yielded the 30 T cell receptor beta chains listed below, sequenced in a study of cytomegalovirus exposure and HLA in healthy donors. The data were produced by immunoSEQ multiplex PCR, yet TCRdb's version contains in-frame clones alone and is incomplete. The data hold roughly 73,000 clones, with approximately 95% observed a single time. Material: PBMCs. The receptors derive from a man aged 18 to 35 in good health and CMV-seronegative.

The chain is built from TRBV19 and TRBJ1-3; TRBD1 is a possible D gene (6 bases). The germline V and J ends were trimmed by 9 bases and 7 bases, with 16 bases remaining between them. Per the germline V gene, CDR1 is LNHDA and CDR2 is SQIVND (reference sequence). The CDR3 consists of 13 residues. In DNA form, the CDR3 reads TGTGCCAGCCGAACAGGGTTCGACAACACCATATATTTT. It codes for CASRTGFDNTIYF.

The rearrangement joins TRBV18 to TRBJ2-7, with a possible D match to TRBD1 (6 bases). CDR3 length: 14 amino acids. Germline lookup yields CDR1 KGHSH and CDR2 LQKENI. Trimming removed 2 bases at V and 0 bases at J, with 8 bases between. Here the CDR3 reads CASSPSGVSYEQYF. DNA for the CDR3: TGTGCCAGCTCACCATCAGGGGTCTCCTACGAGCAGTACTTC.

This clone was recorded once. This rearrangement joins TRBV27 to TRBJ1-4; D possibly corresponds to TRBD1 (5 bases). Trimming stripped 2 bases from V and 0 bases from J, with 10 bases between. The CDR3 has 16 residues. In germline, CDR1 is MNHEY, CDR2 SMNVEV (reference sequence). CDR3 DNA: TGTGCCAGCAGTTTAAGGGGCCAGTCAACTAATGAAAAACTGTTTTTT. As protein: CASSLRGQSTNEKLFF.

The rearrangement links TRBV9 to TRBJ2-5, with 10 nucleotides matching TRBD2. CDR1 is SGDLS and CDR2 is YYNGEE in the germline V gene. The junction had 2 bases not matched to a gene; V was cut back by 2 bases and J by 1 base. The CDR3 is made up of 15 amino acids. CDR3: CASSVLAGAQETQYF. The CDR3 bases are TGTGCCAGCAGCGTGCTAGCGGGGGCCCAAGAGACCCAGTACTTC.

The genes are TRBV14 and TRBJ2-7; D is unresolved. The V end was cut by 0 bases, the J end by 5 bases, with 5 bases between. Germline CDR1 reads SGHDN; CDR2 reads FVKESK. There are 12 residues in the CDR3. CDR3 loop: CASSQDKNEQYF. The CDR3 region has the DNA TGTGCCAGCAGCCAAGATAAAAACGAGCAGTACTTC.

This rearrangement joins TRBV30 to TRBJ1-2; tentative D call: TRBD1 (5 bases). Per the germline V gene, CDR1 is GTSNPN and CDR2 is SVGIG (reference sequence). The CDR3 is made up of 13 amino acids. Trimming cost V 4 bases and J 1 base, with 10 bases left between them. CDR3 residues: CAWTAGGNYGYTF. CDR3 coding DNA: TGTGCCTGGACCGCGGGGGGTAACTATGGCTACACCTTC.

The chain recombines TRBV30 with TRBJ1-2, with D possibly being TRBD1 (6 bases). The V gene lost 2 bases and the J gene lost 4 bases, with 11 bases spanning the gap. The CDR3 has 13 residues. Per the germline V gene, CDR1 is GTSNPN and CDR2 is SVGIG (reference sequence). CDR3 amino acids: CAWSYGGPYGYTF. DNA for the CDR3: TGTGCCTGGAGTTACGGGGGGCCCTATGGCTACACCTTC.

The chain recombines TRBV7-9 with TRBJ2-2; TRBD2 agrees at 11 bases. Germline V lookup: CDR1 SEHNR, CDR2 FQNEAQ (reference sequence). The CDR3 extends over 17 amino acids. The ends lost 2 bases at V and 3 bases at J; junction bases unmatched: 5. The CDR3 DNA reads TGTGCCAGCAGCTTACTAGCGGGGGGTATCTACACCGGGGAGCTGTTTTTT. Encoded protein: CASSLLAGGIYTGELFF.

This chain uses TRBV15 with TRBJ1-4; D remains unclear. This CDR3 spans 16 amino acids. V was cut by 5 bases and J by 8 bases, with 21 bases left in between. Germline V gives CDR1 LNHNV, CDR2 YYDKDF (reference sequence). CDR3 region: CATSEKSREIKEKLFF. The CDR3 nucleotides read TGTGCCACCAGCGAAAAGTCCCGGGAAATCAAGGAAAAACTGTTTTTT.

This chain uses TRBV6-5 with TRBJ1-3; D unclear. Looked up from germline, CDR1 is MNHEY and CDR2 is SVGAGI. V lost 2 bases to trimming and J lost 2 bases, with 10 bases between them. This CDR3 has 15 residues. The CDR3 loop is CASSYGRGPGNTIYF. In nucleotides, the CDR3 is TGTGCCAGCAGTTACGGGAGAGGCCCTGGAAACACCATATATTTT.

The CDR3 loop reads CAWTPDRAGWGGDYEQYF. Written as DNA, the CDR3 is TGTGCCTGGACCCCGGACAGGGCCGGGTGGGGTGGTGATTACGAGCAGTACTTC. V and J are TRBV30 and TRBJ2-7, with 8 bases identical to TRBD1. V trimming: 4 bases; J trimming: 4 bases; junction bases outside the gene matches: 21. Per germline, CDR1 GTSNPN and CDR2 SVGIG (reference sequence). The CDR3 covers 18 residues.

The rearrangement joins TRBV7-2 to TRBJ1-1; a possible D gene is TRBD1 (6 bases). There are 16 residues in the CDR3. Germline CDR1 SGHTA, CDR2 FQGNSA. Deletions cut 1 base from V and 4 bases from J, with 16 bases between. In nucleotides, the CDR3 is TGTGCCAGCAGCTTAGAGAGCAGGGGAAGAGGCACTGAAGCTTTCTTT. This sequence encodes CASSLESRGRGTEAFF.

The chain joins TRBV27 to TRBJ1-4, with 8 positions matching TRBD1. V lost 2 bases, J lost 0 bases, and 8 bases stayed unmatched. In germline, CDR1 is MNHEY, CDR2 SMNVEV (reference sequence). CDR3 length equals 18 residues. CDR3 protein: CASSLPRGRAATNEKLFF. CDR3 nucleotide sequence: TGTGCCAGCAGTTTACCCAGGGGGCGAGCCGCAACTAATGAAAAACTGTTTTTT.

The chain couples TRBV28 to TRBJ1-5, with 12 bases identical to TRBD1. This CDR3 comprises 16 residues. Germline V gives CDR1 MDHEN, CDR2 SYDVKM. V dropped 4 bases and J dropped 7; count of bases not matched to a gene: 8. The CDR3 DNA follows: TGTGCCAGCAGTTCCGGGGACAGGGGGCGCGAACAGCCCCAGCATTTT. It codes for CASSSGDRGREQPQHF.

The chain links TRBV7-3 to TRBJ1-1; 9 bases fit TRBD1. V lost 8 bases and J lost 8; bases outside the gene matches: 6. This CDR3 region has 12 residues. From germline, CDR1 is SGHTA and CDR2 FQGTGA. CDR3 sequence reads: CASSPGTGEAFF. In DNA form, the CDR3 reads TGTGCCAGCTCTCCGGGGACAGGGGAAGCTTTCTTT.

The rearrangement uses TRBV11-2 and TRBJ1-4, with no clear D. Trimming left V 5 bases short and J 7 bases short, with 17 bases between. CDR1 is SGHAT, CDR2 FQNNGV, per germline. This CDR3 has 15 residues. The CDR3 nucleotides read TGTGCCAGCAGCCCCGGGATGGGAGGGTCTGAAAAACTGTTTTTT. As protein: CASSPGMGGSEKLFF.

The chain employs TRBV9 and TRBJ1-2; D gene ambiguous. Germline values: CDR1 SGDLS, CDR2 YYNGEE. With 4 bases removed from V and 5 bases from J, the gap between germline ends came to 18 bases. The CDR3 extends over 15 amino acids. The CDR3 DNA is TGTGCCAGCAGCCCATCAGGTTTGCCTATTTATGGCTACACCTTC. As protein: CASSPSGLPIYGYTF.

This chain uses TRBV28 with TRBJ1-5; 7 bases are shared with TRBD1. Trimming cost V 2 bases and J 3 bases; bases outside gene matches: 19. This CDR3 spans 20 amino acids. The germline V gene encodes CDR1 MDHEN and CDR2 SYDVKM. This chain's CDR3 is CASSLGPRSARQGPNQPQHF. CDR3 coding DNA: TGTGCCAGCAGTTTAGGTCCCAGGTCCGCCAGACAGGGCCCCAATCAGCCCCAGCATTTT.

The chain has TRBV27 and TRBJ1-6; 8 bases align to TRBD1. With V trimmed by 5 bases and J by 0 bases, 9 bases remained unmatched. This CDR3 contains 18 residues. CDR1 MNHEY and CDR2 SMNVEV come from the germline V gene (reference sequence). CDR3 region: CASSLLGQDSSYNSPLHF. Written as DNA, the CDR3 is TGTGCCAGCAGTCTCCTGGGACAGGACAGCTCCTATAATTCACCCCTCCACTTT.

The chain is built from TRBV6-1 and TRBJ2-4; TRBD2 matches 9 bases. The V gene end was trimmed by 4 bases and the J gene end by 9 bases; junction bases not matched to a gene: 13. The germline gives CDR1 MNHNS, CDR2 SASEGT. The CDR3 has 16 residues. The DNA for the CDR3 is TGTGCCAGCAGTGGCCCCGTGCGGGGGGGCGTGAGCATTCAGTACTTC. This gives the protein CASSGPVRGGVSIQYF.

This chain joins TRBV6-6 and TRBJ1-2; no definite D call. Germline CDR1 and CDR2: MNHNY and SVGAGI (reference sequence). Trimming removed 2 bases at V and 4 bases at J, with 8 bases between. The CDR3 spans 13 residues. The CDR3 nucleotides read TGTGCCAGCAGTTACGAGGGAGTCTATGGCTACACCTTC. Translated: CASSYEGVYGYTF.

The gene calls are TRBV6-1 and TRBJ2-1, with 10 bases matching TRBD2. Germline-derived CDR1 and CDR2 are MNHNS and SASEGT. CDR3 size: 15 residues. V trimming: 1 base; J trimming: 5 bases; junction bases outside the gene matches: 2. In nucleotides, the CDR3 is TGTGCCAGCAGTGAAGAAGCGGGGGGGCACAATGAGCAGTTCTTC. Protein sequence: CASSEEAGGHNEQFF.

The gene calls are TRBV9 and TRBJ2-3, with D perhaps matching TRBD1 (5 bases). Between the trimmed V and J ends, which lost 2 bases and 2 bases, there was a span of 18 bases. Germline CDR1 is SGDLS and CDR2 is YYNGEE. The CDR3 has 17 residues. The CDR3 sequence: CASSVTESQLITDTQYF. The CDR3 DNA is TGTGCCAGCAGCGTGACAGAATCACAACTTATCACAGATACGCAGTATTTT.

The V and J genes are TRBV29-1 and TRBJ1-6; D might be TRBD1 (6 bases). Per the germline V gene, CDR1 is SQVTM and CDR2 is ANQGSEA. This CDR3 region has 14 residues. The V end was cut by 4 bases, the J end by 6 bases, with 13 bases between. The CDR3: CSVGEGGGNSPLHF. CDR3 coding DNA: TGCAGCGTTGGGGAAGGGGGGGGTAATTCACCCCTCCACTTT.

V and J are TRBV13 and TRBJ1-1, with D unresolved. Deletions cut 5 bases from V and 0 bases from J, with 13 bases between. The CDR3 totals 15 residues. The germline V gene encodes CDR1 PRHDT and CDR2 FYEKMQ (reference sequence). DNA for the CDR3: TGTGCCAGCAGCCTATCGGGAACATTGAACACTGAAGCTTTCTTT. Encoded protein: CASSLSGTLNTEAFF.

The J gene is TRBJ2-7, the V gene TRBV7-8; perhaps TRBD2 as D (5 bases). Germline CDR1 and CDR2: SGHVS and FQNEAQ. The CDR3 totals 16 residues. The V gene lost 1 base and the J gene lost 1 base, with 14 bases spanning the gap. CDR3 sequence (DNA): TGTGCCAGCAGCTTAGAAGGAGGTTCCCCATCCTACGAGCAGTACTTC. Its protein product is CASSLEGGSPSYEQYF.

J is TRBJ2-3 and V is TRBV29-1, with 12 positions matching TRBD2. This CDR3 spans 18 amino acids. CDR1 is SQVTM and CDR2 is ANQGSEA in the germline V gene. Trimming took 1 base from V and 4 from J; bases not matched to a gene: 12. CDR3 sequence reads: CSVEVPSGGAGSPDTQYF. As DNA, the CDR3 is TGCAGCGTTGAAGTTCCTAGCGGGGGGGCAGGGTCGCCAGATACGCAGTATTTT.

The chain carries TRBV5-8 and TRBJ2-7; TRBD1 aligns across 10 bases. The V and J ends lost 4 bases and 1 base, in that order; junction bases with no gene match: 8. Germline-derived CDR1 and CDR2 are SGHTS and YDEGEE. The CDR3 spans 16 residues. CDR3 region: CASSLTGGEVSYEQYF. CDR3 nucleotides: TGTGCCAGCAGCCTGACAGGGGGCGAGGTGTCCTACGAGCAGTACTTC.

CDR3 nucleotide sequence: TGTGCCACCAGCAGGGGAGGGGGGTACAATGAGCAGTTCTTC. It specifies CATSRGGGYNEQFF. The chain links TRBV15 to TRBJ2-1; D is perhaps TRBD2 (7 bases). The CDR3 has 14 amino acids. V was cut by 3 bases and J by 4 bases, with 10 bases left in between. Germline V lookup: CDR1 LNHNV, CDR2 YYDKDF (reference sequence).

CDR3 loop: CASTTRERGGLNTEAFF. CDR3 nucleotide sequence: TGTGCCAGCACCACCCGGGAGAGGGGAGGGCTGAACACTGAAGCTTTCTTT. The chain uses TRBV2 and TRBJ1-1; tentatively, D is TRBD1 (5 bases). CDR1 is SNHLY, CDR2 FYNNEI, per germline. Trimming cost V 7 bases and J 0 bases, with 21 bases left between them. This CDR3 has 17 residues.